This TCR beta chain emerged from a study of T cell responses to AZD1222 COVID-19 vaccine. Whole-study findings and limits: Dominant CD4 TCR responses targeted spike regions 160-218 and 743-854. Just 5 or 6 AZD1222 recipients tested seropositive at baseline. Spike-specific TCR breadth and depth were elevated following two AZD1222 doses.

Profiled with immunoSEQ multiplex PCR; TCRdb holds only in-frame clones, not every one. The sample includes around 60,000 clones, 85% to 90% of them seen just once. Worth noting for this clone: The antigen remains unidentified.

The length of the CDR3 is 18 residues. Germline assignment: CDR1 SGHVS and CDR2 FQNEAQ. V lost 5 bases, J lost 5 bases, and 27 bases lay in between. This receptor was taken from an adult in good health. The sample consisted of peripheral blood, taken on day 0 of AZD1222 vaccination. The rearrangement uses TRBV7-8 and TRBJ1-2, with D possibly matching TRBD1 (5 bases). The CDR3 is CASSPAGTPSSLLYGYTF. CDR3 in DNA: TGTGCCAGCAGCCCTGCCGGGACCCCCTCGTCTCTTCTTTATGGCTACACCTTC.